The clone carrying this TCR beta chain was picked up a small number of times. V lost 3 bases and J lost 11; bases outside the gene matches: 8. Germline V gene data show CDR1 as LNHDA and CDR2 as SQIVND (reference sequence). The CDR3 length is 14 residues. The data were taken from a study of identifying expanded T cells in peripheral blood. TCRdb keeps only in-frame clones here, not all; method: immunoSEQ multiplex PCR. The sample includes around 91,000 clones, about 87% of them seen just once. The rearrangement links TRBV19 to TRBJ1-4; 8 bases line up with TRBD1. The TCR was taken from a person aged 18 to 75 in good health. Sequences were obtained from blood. This chain's CDR3 is CASSIGQGADKLFF. In DNA form, the CDR3 reads TGTGCCAGTAGTATCGGGCAGGGGGCGGATAAACTGTTTTTT.